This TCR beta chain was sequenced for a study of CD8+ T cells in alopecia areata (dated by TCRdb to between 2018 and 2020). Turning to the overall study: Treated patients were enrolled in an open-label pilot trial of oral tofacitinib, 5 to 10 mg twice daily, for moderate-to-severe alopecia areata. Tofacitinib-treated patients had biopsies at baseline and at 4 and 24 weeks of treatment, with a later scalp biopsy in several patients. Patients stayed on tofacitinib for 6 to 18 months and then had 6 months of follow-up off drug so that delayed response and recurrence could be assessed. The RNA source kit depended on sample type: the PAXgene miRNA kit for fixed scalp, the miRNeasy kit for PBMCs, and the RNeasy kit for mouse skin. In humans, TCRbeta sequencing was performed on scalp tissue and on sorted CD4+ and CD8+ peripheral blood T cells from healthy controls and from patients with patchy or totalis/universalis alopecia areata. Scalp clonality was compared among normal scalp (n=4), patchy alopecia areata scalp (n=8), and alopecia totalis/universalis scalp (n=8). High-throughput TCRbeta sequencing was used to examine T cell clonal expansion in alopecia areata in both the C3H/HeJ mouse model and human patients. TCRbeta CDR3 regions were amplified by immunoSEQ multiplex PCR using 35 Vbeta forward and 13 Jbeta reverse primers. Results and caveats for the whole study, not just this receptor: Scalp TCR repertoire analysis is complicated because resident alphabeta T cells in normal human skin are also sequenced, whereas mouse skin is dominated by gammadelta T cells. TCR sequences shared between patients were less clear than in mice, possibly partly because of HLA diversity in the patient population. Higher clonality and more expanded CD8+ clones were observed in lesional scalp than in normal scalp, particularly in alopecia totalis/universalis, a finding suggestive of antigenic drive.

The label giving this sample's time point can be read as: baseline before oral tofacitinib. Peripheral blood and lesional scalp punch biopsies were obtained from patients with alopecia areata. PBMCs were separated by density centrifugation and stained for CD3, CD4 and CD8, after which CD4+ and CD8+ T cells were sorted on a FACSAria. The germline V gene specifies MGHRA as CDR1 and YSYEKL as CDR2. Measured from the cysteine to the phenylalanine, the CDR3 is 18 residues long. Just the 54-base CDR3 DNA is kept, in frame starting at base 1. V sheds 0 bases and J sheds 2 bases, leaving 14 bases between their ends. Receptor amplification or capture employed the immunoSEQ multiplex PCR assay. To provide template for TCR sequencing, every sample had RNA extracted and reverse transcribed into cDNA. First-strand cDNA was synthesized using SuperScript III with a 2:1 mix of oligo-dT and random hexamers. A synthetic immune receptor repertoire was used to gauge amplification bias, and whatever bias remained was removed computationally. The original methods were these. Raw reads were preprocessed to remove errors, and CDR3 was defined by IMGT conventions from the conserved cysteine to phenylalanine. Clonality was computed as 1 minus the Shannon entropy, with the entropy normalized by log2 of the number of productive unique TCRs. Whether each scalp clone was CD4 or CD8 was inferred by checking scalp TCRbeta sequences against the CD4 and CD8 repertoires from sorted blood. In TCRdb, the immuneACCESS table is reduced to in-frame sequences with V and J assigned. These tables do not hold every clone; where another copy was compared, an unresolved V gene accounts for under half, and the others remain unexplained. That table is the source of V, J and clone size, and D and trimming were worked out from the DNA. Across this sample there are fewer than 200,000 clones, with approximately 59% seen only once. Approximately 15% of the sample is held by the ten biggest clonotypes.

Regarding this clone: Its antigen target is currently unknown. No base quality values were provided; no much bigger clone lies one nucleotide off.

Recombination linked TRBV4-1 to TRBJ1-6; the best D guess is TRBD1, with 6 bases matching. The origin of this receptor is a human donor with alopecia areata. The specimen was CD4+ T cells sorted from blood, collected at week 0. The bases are TGCGCCAGCAGCCAAGATCAGGGTCGGGGGCCCTATAATTCACCCCTCCACTTT. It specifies CASSQDQGRGPYNSPLHF.